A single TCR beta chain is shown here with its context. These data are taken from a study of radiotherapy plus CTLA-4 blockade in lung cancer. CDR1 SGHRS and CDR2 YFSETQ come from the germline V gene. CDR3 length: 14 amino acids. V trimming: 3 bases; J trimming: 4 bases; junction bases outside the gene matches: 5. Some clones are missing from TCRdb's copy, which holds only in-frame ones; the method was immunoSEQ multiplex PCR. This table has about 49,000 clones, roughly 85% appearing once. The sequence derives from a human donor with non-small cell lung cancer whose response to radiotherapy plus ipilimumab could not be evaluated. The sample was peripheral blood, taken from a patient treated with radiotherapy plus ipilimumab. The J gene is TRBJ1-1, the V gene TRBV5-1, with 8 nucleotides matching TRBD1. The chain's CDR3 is CASSSGQGLTEAFF. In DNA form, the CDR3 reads TGCGCCAGCAGCTCCGGACAGGGTCTCACTGAAGCTTTCTTT.